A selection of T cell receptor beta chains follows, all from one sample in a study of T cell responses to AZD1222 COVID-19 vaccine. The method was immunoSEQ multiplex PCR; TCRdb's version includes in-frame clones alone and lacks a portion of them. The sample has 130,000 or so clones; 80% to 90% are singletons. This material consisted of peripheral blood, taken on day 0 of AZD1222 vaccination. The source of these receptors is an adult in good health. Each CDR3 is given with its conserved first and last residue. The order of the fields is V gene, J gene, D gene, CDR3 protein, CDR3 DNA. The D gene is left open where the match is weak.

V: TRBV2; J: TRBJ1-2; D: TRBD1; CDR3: CASSERTGQGYTF; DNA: TGTGCCAGCAGTGAGAGGACAGGGCAGGGCTACACCTTC
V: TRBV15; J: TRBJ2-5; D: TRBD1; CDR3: CATSRVGTGAETQYF; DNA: TGTGCCACCAGCAGAGTTGGGACAGGGGCAGAGACCCAGTACTTC
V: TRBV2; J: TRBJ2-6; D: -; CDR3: CASSEWQAGANVLTF; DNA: TGTGCCAGCAGTGAGTGGCAGGCGGGGGCCAACGTCCTGACTTTC
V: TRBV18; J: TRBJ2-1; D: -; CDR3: CASSPPSLRSYNEQFF; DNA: TGTGCCAGCTCACCACCAAGCCTCCGCTCCTACAATGAGCAGTTCTTC
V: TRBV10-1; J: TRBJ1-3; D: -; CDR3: CASSESSYSGNTIYF; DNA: TGCGCCAGCAGTGAGTCGAGCTACTCTGGAAACACCATATATTTT
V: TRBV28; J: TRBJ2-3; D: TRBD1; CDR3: CASRAAGTGADTQYF; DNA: TGTGCCAGCAGAGCCGCCGGGACAGGGGCCGATACGCAGTATTTT
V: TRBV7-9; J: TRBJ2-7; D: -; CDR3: CASSPHLAANEQYF; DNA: TGTGCCAGCAGCCCGCATTTGGCGGCGAACGAGCAGTACTTC
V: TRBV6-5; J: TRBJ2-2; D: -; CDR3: CASSYNRGGTGELFF; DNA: TGTGCCAGCAGTTACAACAGGGGGGGCACCGGGGAGCTGTTTTTT
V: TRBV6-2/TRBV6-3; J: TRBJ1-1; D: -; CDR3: CASSYANTEAFF; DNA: TGTGCCAGCAGTTACGCGAACACTGAAGCTTTCTTT
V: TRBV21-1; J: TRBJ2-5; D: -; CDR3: CASSKEGHPTQYF; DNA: TGTGCCAGCAGCAAAGAGGGGCATCCGACCCAGTACTTC
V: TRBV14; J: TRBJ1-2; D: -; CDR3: CASSQVLDVAHTF; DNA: TGTGCCAGCAGCCAAGTTTTAGACGTCGCGCACACCTTC
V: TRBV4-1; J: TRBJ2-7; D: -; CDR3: CASSRSVVAALGAEQYF; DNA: TGCGCCAGCAGCCGCTCGGTGGTAGCGGCGCTTGGGGCCGAGCAGTACTTC
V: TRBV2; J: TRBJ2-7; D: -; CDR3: CASKVGEGPHEQYF; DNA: TGTGCCAGCAAAGTAGGTGAGGGGCCCCACGAGCAGTACTTC
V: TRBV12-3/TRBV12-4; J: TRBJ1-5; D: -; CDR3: CASTPRANQPQHF; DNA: TGTGCCAGCACTCCCAGGGCCAATCAGCCCCAGCATTTT
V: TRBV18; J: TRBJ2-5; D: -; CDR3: CASSPLRRGLRNPAETQYF; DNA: TGTGCCAGCTCACCACTCAGGAGAGGACTCCGGAACCCAGCGGAGACCCAGTACTTC
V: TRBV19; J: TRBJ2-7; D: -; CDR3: CASSKERWADEQYF; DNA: TGTGCCAGTAGTAAAGAGCGCTGGGCCGACGAGCAGTACTTC